The entry below gives a single TCR beta chain sequence along with its context. This specimen comes from a study of T cells in Graves' hyperthyroidism and ophthalmopathy. TCR beta CDR3 sequences were amplified from RNA transcripts. Primed by the HTBI set, a first-round RT-PCR was run on the TCR CDR3. TCRdb used MiXCR to reprocess the multiplex PCR reads, holding one entry per CDR3 protein. The sample has nearly 600,000 distinct CDR3 sequences; 13% to 15% are singletons. The germline gives CDR1 MNHEY, CDR2 SVGEGT. V lost 4 bases to trimming and J lost 6 bases; unmatched junction nucleotides: 5. CDR3 length: 14 residues.

The source of this sequence is a woman aged 18-29 years with Graves' ophthalmopathy. The source material was blood. J is TRBJ1-2 and V is TRBV6-2 or TRBV6-3, with TRBD1 matching over 10 bases. Here the CDR3 DNA reads TGTGCCAGCAGTTCGGGGACAGGGGTCCATGGCTACACCTTC. It yields the protein CASSSGTGVHGYTF.